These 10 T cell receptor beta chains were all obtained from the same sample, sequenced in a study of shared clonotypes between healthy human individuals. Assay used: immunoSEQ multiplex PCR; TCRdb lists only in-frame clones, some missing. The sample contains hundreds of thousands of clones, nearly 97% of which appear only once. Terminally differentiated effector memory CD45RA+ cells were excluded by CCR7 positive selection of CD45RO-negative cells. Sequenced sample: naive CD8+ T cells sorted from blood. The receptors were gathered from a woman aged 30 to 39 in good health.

The CDR3 DNA sequence: TGTGCCAGCAGTTTTGGAGATAGCTATGGCTACACCTTC. It specifies CASSFGDSYGYTF. This sequence joins TRBV27 and TRBJ1-2; D ambiguous. The germline gives CDR1 MNHEY, CDR2 SMNVEV (reference sequence). V gave up 3 bases and J gave up 4 bases, with 9 bases separating them. This CDR3 contains 13 residues.

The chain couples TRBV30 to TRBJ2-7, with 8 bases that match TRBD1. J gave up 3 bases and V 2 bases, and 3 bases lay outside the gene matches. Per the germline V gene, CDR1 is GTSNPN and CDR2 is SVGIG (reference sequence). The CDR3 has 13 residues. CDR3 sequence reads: CAWSRGTGYEQYF. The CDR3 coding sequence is TGTGCCTGGAGTAGGGGGACAGGCTACGAGCAGTACTTC.

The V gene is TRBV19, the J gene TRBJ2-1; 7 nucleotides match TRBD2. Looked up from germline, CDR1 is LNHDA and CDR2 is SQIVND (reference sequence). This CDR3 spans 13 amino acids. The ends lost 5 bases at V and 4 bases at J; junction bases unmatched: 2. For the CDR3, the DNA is TGTGCCAGTAGTGGGACTACTTACAATGAGCAGTTCTTC. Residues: CASSGTTYNEQFF.

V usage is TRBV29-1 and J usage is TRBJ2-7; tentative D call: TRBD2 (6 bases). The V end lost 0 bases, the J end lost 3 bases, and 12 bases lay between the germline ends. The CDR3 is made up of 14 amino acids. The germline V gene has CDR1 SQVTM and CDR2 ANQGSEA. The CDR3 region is CSVEEVGGNYEQYF. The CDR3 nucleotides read TGCAGCGTTGAAGAGGTGGGCGGGAACTACGAGCAGTACTTC.

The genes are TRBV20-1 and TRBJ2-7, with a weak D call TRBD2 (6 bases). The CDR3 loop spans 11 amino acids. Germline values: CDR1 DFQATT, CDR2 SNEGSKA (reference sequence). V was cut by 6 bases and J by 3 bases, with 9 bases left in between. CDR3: CSAPEGYEQYF. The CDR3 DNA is TGCAGTGCCCCGGAGGGCTACGAGCAGTACTTC.

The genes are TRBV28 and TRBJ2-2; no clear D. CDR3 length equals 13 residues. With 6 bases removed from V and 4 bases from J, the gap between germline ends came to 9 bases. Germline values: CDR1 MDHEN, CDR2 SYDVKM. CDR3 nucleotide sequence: TGTGCCAGCAGCGAACTTGGCACCGGGGAGCTGTTTTTT. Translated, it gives CASSELGTGELFF.

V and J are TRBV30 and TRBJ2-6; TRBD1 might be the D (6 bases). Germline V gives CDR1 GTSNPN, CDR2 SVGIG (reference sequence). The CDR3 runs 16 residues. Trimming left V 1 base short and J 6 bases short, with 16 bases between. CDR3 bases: TGTGCCTGGAGTGACCCGGACAGCCTTAAGGCCAACGTCCTGACTTTC. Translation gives CAWSDPDSLKANVLTF.

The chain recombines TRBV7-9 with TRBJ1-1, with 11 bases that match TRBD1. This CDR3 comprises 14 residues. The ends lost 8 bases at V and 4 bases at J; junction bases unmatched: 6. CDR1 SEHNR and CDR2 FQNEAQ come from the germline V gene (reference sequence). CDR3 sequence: CASGGQGAGTEAFF. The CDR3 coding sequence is TGTGCCAGCGGCGGACAGGGGGCGGGCACTGAAGCTTTCTTT.

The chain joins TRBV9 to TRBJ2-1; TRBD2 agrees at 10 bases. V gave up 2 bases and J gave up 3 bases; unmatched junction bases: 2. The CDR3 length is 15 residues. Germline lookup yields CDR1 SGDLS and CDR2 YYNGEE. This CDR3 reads CASSVGTSDYNEQFF. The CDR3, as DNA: TGTGCCAGCAGCGTCGGGACTAGCGACTACAATGAGCAGTTCTTC.

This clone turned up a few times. DNA for the CDR3: TGTGCCAGCAGCCAGGGGACAGGGGCTAATGAAAAACTGTTTTTT. It translates to CASSQGTGANEKLFF. The V call is TRBV14, the J call TRBJ1-4, with 10 bases aligning to TRBD1. CDR1 and CDR2 from the germline V gene are SGHDN and FVKESK. Germline trimming cut 3 bases from V and 3 bases from J; bases unmatched to any gene: 1. The CDR3 totals 15 residues.